This T cell receptor beta chain originates from a study of T cell changes during pregnancy in multiple sclerosis. The germline CDR1 and CDR2 sequences are SGDLS and YYNGEE. The CDR3 loop spans 13 amino acids. Trimming took 6 bases from V and 4 from J; bases not matched to a gene: 6. Here immunoSEQ multiplex PCR was the method, and the copy in TCRdb shows in-frame clones only, minus some. The table has around 62,000 clones, 93% seen once; the top ten hold 3.5% to 4.5%. The clonotype was recovered from a female donor with multiple sclerosis, enrolled in a pregnancy study. The specimen comprised CD8+ T cells from peripheral blood mononuclear cells, sampled in the second trimester of pregnancy. The genes are TRBV9 and TRBJ1-2; TRBD1 matches 7 bases. The CDR3 nucleotides are TGTGCCAGCACCGGACAGGCCTTCTATGGCTACACCTTC. This gives the protein CASTGQAFYGYTF.